This T cell receptor beta chain was identified in a study of blood T cell repertoires in COVID-19. Overall study: The United States, Italy and Spain provided the acute and convalescent COVID-19 samples.

V was shortened by 6 bases and J by 12 bases, with 12 bases between the two germline ends. This CDR3 region has 12 residues. Germline assignment: CDR1 MNHEY and CDR2 SVGAGI. In terms of age and location, participants ranged from roughly 18 to 90 years and lived in about 25 US areas. This table comes from immunoSEQ multiplex PCR, and its TCRdb copy is limited to in-frame clones, with some not included. The sample holds roughly 76,000 clones, roughly 90% seen once. The chain has TRBV6-5 and TRBJ1-6; D unclear. The source of this sequence is a woman between 50 and 59 years old with acute COVID-19. Sequenced input: PBMCs or T cells enriched from blood (not recorded which). CDR3 loop: CASRDLFEPLHF. The CDR3 DNA follows: TGTGCCAGCAGGGACTTGTTTGAACCCCTCCACTTT.